This T cell receptor (beta chain) is drawn from a study of blood T cell repertoires in COVID-19 (dated by TCRdb to about 2020). The study in broad terms: The collaborator samples originated in the United States, Italy and Spain and spanned the acute and convalescent phases of COVID-19. Where available, HLA class I and class II types were taken from metadata supplied by the sample provider and were not determined by assay-based typing. The prospective study material was composed of cDNA or gDNA derived from T cells, B-cell-depleted T cells, or PBMCs. The samples were drawn from two sources: the first 160 participants of the ongoing ImmuneRACE study, and 1,000 to 1,500 subjects contributed by 6 global collaborators. Subjects who had been exposed to COVID-19, were actively infected with it, or had recovered from it provided the deeply sampled blood TCRbeta repertoires that made up the dataset. Sample metadata almost always included a de-identified subject ID, COVID-19 status, age in years and sex. The repertoires were released in a freely available public database meant as a resource for research on the immune response to SARS-CoV-2. The full study reports these points: The quantity of clinical and demographic metadata differed by source and by participant and was supplied without curation.

TCRbeta CDR3 regions were amplified from genomic DNA using the immunoSEQ Assay, a bias-controlled multiplex PCR. The original methods were these. The number of nucleated cells in each sample was estimated from the amplification of reference gene primers within the assay. To quantify the absolute abundance of each unique TCRbeta CDR3 rearrangement, sequence reads were collapsed and filtered. For each sample, productive Simpson clonality was calculated as the square root of Simpson's diversity index over productive rearrangements. In TCRdb, the immuneACCESS table is reduced to in-frame sequences with V and J assigned. These tables do not hold every clone; where another copy was compared, an unresolved V gene accounts for under half, and the others remain unexplained. V and J calls plus clone size are reproduced from that table; the DNA served to infer D and trimming. In this sample the table shows about 78,000 clones, 87% of which occur a single time. Together, the top ten hold 4% to 6% of the sample.

Whole blood was collected in K2EDTA tubes by collaborating institutions according to the institutions' own protocols. For TCRbeta analysis, collaborator samples were shipped as frozen whole blood, as isolated PBMCs, or as DNA extracted from either sample type. CDR1 and CDR2, looked up from the germline V gene, are MNHEY and SVGAGI. The CDR3 numbers 12 residues from cysteine through phenylalanine. Only the CDR3 part of the read is kept: 36 bases, read in frame from the first base. The junction shows trimming of 5 bases on V and 5 bases on J, plus 10 bases between the germline ends. In regard to this clone: This clone's antigen is unknown. Base qualities are missing; no much larger clone stands one base away.

This TCR derives from a woman over 75 with active or convalescent COVID-19. Sequenced: peripheral blood. The rearranged chain carries TRBV6-5 and TRBJ2-7, and perhaps TRBD1 as D gene, on 5 matching bases. The DNA sequence is as follows: TGTGCCAGCAGTCCTACAGGTCACGAGCAGTACTTC. It translates to CASSPTGHEQYF.